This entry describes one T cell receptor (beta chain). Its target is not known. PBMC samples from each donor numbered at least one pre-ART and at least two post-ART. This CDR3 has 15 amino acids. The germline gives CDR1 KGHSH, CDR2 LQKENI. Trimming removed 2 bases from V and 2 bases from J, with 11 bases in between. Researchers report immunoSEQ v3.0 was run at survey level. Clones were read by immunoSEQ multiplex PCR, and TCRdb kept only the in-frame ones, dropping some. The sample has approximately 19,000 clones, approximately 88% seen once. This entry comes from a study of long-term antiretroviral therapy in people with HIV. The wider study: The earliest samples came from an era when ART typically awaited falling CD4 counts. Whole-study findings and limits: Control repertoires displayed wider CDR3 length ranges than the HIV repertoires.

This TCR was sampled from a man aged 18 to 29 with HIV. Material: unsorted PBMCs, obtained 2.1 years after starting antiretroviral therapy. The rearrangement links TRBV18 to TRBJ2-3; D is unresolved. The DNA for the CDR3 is TGTGCCAGCTCACCAGGAACTGCCGACACAGATACGCAGTATTTT. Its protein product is CASSPGTADTDTQYF.